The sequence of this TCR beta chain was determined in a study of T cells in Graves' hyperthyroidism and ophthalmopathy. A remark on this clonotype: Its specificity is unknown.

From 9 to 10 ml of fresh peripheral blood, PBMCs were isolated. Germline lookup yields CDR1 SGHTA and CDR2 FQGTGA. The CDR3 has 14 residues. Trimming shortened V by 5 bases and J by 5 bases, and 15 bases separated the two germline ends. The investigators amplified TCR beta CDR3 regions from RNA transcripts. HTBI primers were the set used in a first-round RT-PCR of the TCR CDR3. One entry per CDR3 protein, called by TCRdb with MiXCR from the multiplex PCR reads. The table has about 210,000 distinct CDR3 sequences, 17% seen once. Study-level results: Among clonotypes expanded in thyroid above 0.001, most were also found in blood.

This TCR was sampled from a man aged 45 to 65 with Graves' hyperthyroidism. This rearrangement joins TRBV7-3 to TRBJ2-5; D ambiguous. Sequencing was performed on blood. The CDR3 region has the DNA TGTGCCAGCAGCCCGAGTCCGGGTGTTGAGACCCAGTACTTC. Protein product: CASSPSPGVETQYF.